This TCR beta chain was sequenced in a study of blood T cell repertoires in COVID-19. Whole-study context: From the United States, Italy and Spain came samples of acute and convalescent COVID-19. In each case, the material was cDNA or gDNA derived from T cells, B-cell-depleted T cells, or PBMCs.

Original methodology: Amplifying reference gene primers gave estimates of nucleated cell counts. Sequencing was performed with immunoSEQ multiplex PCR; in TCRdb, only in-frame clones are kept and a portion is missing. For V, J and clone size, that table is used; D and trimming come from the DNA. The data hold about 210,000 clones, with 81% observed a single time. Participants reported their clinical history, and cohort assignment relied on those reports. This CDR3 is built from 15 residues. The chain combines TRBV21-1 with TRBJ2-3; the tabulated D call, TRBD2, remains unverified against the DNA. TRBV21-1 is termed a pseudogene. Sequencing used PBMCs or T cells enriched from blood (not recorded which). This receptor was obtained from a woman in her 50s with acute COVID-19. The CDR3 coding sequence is TGTGCCAGCAGCAACGATGAGCGGGGCACAGATACGCAGTATTTT. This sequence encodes CASSNDERGTDTQYF.